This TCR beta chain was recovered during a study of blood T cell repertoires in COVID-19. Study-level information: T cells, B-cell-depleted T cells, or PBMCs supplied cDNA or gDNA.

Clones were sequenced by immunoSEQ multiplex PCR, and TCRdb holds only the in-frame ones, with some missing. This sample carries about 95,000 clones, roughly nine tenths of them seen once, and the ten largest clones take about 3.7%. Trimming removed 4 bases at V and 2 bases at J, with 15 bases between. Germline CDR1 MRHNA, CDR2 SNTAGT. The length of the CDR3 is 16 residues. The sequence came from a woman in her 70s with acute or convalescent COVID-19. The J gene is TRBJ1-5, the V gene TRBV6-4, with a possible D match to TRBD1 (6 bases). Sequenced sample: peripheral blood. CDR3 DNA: TGTGCCAGCAGTGCCTTTTACAGGGACGGCAATCAGCCCCAGCATTTT. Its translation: CASSAFYRDGNQPQHF.